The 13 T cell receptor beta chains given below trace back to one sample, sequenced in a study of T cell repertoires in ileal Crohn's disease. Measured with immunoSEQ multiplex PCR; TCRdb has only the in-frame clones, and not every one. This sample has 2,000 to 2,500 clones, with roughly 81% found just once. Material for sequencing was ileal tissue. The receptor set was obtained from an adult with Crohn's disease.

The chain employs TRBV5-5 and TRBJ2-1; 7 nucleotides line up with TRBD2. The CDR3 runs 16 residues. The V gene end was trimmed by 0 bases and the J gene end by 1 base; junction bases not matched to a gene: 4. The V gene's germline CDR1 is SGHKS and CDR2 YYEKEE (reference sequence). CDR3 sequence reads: CASSLEAGVSYNEQFF. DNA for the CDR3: TGTGCCAGCAGCTTGGAGGCGGGAGTATCCTACAATGAGCAGTTCTTC. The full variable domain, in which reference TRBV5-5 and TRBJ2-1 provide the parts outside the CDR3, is DAGVTQSPTHLIKTRGQQVTLRCSPISGHKSVSWYQQVLGQGPQFIFQYYEKEERGRGNFPDRFSARQFPNYSSELNVNALLLGDSALYLCASSLEAGVSYNEQFFGPGTRLTVL.

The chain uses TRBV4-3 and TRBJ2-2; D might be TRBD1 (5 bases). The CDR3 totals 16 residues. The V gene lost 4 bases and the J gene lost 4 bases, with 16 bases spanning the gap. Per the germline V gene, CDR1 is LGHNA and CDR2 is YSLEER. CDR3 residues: CASSPRGARGTGELFF. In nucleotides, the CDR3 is TGCGCCAGCAGCCCCCGTGGGGCAAGGGGCACCGGGGAGCTGTTTTTT.

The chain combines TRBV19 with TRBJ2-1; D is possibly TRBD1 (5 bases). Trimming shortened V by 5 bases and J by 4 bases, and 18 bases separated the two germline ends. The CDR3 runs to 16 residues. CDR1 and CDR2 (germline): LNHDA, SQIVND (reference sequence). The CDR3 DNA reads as TGTGCCAGTAGTGGTGGGGCCGCCCAGACGTACAATGAGCAGTTCTTC. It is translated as CASSGGAAQTYNEQFF.

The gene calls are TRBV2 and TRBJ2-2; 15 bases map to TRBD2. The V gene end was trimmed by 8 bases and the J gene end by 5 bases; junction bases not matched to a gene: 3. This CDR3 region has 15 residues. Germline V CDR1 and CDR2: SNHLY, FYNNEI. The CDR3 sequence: CASRGTSGGTGELFF. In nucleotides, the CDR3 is TGTGCCAGCCGCGGGACTAGCGGGGGGACCGGGGAGCTGTTTTTT.

The CDR3 region is CASSVAPQETQYF. CDR3 DNA sequence: TGTGCCAGCAGCGTAGCCCCTCAAGAGACCCAGTACTTC. This chain uses TRBV9 with TRBJ2-5; D is uncertain. The V and J ends lost 0 bases and 2 bases respectively, with 5 bases between them. There are 13 residues in the CDR3. The V gene's germline CDR1 is SGDLS and CDR2 YYNGEE.

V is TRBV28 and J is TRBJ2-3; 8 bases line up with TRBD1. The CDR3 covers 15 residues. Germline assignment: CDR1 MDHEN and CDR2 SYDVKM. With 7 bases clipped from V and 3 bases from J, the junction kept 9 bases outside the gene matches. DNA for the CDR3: TGTGCCAGCAAAGAGGCAGGGGGCAGAACAGATACGCAGTATTTT. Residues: CASKEAGGRTDTQYF.

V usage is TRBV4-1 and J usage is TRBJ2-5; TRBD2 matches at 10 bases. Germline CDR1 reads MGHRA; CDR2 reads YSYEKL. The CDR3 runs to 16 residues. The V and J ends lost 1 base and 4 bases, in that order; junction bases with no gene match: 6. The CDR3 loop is CASSQGHSGGIETQYF. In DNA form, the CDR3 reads TGCGCCAGCAGCCAAGGGCATAGCGGGGGGATAGAGACCCAGTACTTC.

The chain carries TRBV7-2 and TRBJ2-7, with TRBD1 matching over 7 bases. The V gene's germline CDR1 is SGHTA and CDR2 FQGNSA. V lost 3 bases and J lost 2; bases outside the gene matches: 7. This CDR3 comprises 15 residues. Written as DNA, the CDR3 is TGTGCCAGCAGCTTCGACAGGGAAGCCACCTACGAGCAGTACTTC. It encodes CASSFDREATYEQYF.

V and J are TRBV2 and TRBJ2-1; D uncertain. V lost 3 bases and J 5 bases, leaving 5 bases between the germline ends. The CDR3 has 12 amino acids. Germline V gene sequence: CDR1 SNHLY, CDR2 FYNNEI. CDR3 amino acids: CASSDLHNEQFF. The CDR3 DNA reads TGTGCCAGCAGTGACCTCCACAATGAGCAGTTCTTC.

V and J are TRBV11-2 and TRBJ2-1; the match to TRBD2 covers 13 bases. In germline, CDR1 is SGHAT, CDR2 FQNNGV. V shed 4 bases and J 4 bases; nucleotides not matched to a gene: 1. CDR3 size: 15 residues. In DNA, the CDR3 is TGTGCCAGCAGCTCGGGACTAGCGGGATACAATGAGCAGTTCTTC. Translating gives CASSSGLAGYNEQFF. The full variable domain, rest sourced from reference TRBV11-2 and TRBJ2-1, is EAGVAQSPRYKIIEKRQSVAFWCNPISGHATLYWYQQILGQGPKLLIQFQNNGVVDDSQLPKDRFSAERLKGVDSTLKIQPAKLEDSAVYLCASSSGLAGYNEQFFGPGTRLTVL.

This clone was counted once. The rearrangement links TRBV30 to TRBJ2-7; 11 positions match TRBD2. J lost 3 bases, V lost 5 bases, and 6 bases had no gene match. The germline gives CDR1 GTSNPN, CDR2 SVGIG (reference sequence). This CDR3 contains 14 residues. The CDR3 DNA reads TGTGCCTGGTCGCCCCTAGCGGGAGGCTACGAGCAGTACTTC. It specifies CAWSPLAGGYEQYF.

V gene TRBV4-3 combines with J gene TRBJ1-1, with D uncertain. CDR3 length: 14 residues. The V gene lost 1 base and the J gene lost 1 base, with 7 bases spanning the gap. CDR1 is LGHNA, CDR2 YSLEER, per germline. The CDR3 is CASSQGYKNTEAFF. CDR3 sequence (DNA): TGCGCCAGCAGCCAAGGGTACAAGAACACTGAAGCTTTCTTT.

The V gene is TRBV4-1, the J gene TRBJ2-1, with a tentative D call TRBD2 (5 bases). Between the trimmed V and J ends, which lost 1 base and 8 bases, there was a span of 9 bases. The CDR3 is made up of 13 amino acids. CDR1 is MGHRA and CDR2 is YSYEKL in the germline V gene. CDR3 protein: CASSQVPGDEQFF. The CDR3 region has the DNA TGCGCCAGCAGCCAAGTTCCCGGGGATGAGCAGTTCTTC.